This is a list of T cell receptor beta chains from one sample in a study of shared clonotypes between healthy human individuals. The table came from immunoSEQ multiplex PCR; TCRdb's copy has only in-frame clones and leaves some out. The sample has 2 million to 2.5 million clones, under 95% seen once. Material for sequencing was naive CD4+ T cells from PBMCs. Receptor source: a man aged 18 to 29 in good health. Some clones in this sample may be carry-over from other donors' samples. Each CDR3 is given with its conserved first and last residue. D genes are given only for firm matches. For some rows the clone size is stated as once, few or many, or as a class when expanded; others skip it.

clone_size,v_call,d_call,j_call,cdr3_aa,cdr3_nt
.,TRBV4-1,.,TRBJ1-2,CASSHTQEASPHGYTF,TGCGCCAGCAGCCACACTCAGGAGGCCTCACCCCATGGCTACACCTTC
.,TRBV2,.,TRBJ2-2,CASSQEGPVGSGELFF,TGTGCCAGCAGTCAGGAAGGACCAGTCGGGAGCGGGGAGCTGTTTTTT
.,TRBV5-4,.,TRBJ1-2,CASTLQRESYGYTF,TGTGCCAGCACGCTTCAGAGGGAGAGCTATGGCTACACCTTC
.,TRBV4-2,.,TRBJ2-7,CASSHSDRDTSYEQYF,TGTGCCAGCAGCCACTCAGACCGGGATACCTCCTACGAGCAGTACTTC
.,TRBV6-6,.,TRBJ2-7,CASSYRTEYEQYF,TGTGCCAGCAGTTACCGGACAGAGTACGAGCAGTACTTC
once,TRBV4-2,.,TRBJ2-1,CASSQQNNEQFF,TGTGCCAGCAGCCAACAGAACAATGAGCAGTTCTTC
.,TRBV7-2,TRBD2,TRBJ2-4,CASSTDWGGGKNIQYF,TGTGCCAGCAGCACCGACTGGGGGGGTGGCAAAAACATTCAGTACTTC
.,TRBV19,.,TRBJ1-1,CASSIITGAPTTEAFF,TGTGCCAGTAGTATCATTACAGGAGCCCCAACCACTGAAGCTTTCTTT
.,TRBV11-2,TRBD2,TRBJ2-5,CASSPLAGSQETQYF,TGTGCCAGCAGCCCGCTAGCGGGCTCCCAAGAGACCCAGTACTTC
.,TRBV18,.,TRBJ1-3,CASSPSGQGPSGNTIYF,TGTGCCAGCTCCCCCAGTGGGCAGGGGCCTTCTGGAAACACCATATATTTT
.,TRBV7-2,.,TRBJ1-3,CASSSLNDGAGNTIYF,TGTGCCAGCAGCTCGTTAAACGACGGGGCTGGAAACACCATATATTTT